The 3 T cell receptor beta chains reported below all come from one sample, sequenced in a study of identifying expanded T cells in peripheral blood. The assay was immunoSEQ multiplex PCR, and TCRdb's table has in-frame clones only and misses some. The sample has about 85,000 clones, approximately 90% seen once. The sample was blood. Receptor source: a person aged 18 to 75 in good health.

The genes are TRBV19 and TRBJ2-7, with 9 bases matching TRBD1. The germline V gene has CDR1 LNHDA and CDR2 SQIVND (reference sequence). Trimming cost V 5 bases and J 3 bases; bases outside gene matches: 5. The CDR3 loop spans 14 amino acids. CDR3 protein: CASSAGTGIYEQYF. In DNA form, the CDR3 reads TGTGCCAGTAGTGCCGGGACAGGGATCTACGAGCAGTACTTC. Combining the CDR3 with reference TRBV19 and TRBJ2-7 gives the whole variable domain DGGITQSPKYLFRKEGQNVTLSCEQNLNHDAMYWYRQDPGQGLRLIYYSQIVNDFQKGDIAEGYSVSREKKESFPLTVTSAQKNPTAFYLCASSAGTGIYEQYFGPGTRLTVT.

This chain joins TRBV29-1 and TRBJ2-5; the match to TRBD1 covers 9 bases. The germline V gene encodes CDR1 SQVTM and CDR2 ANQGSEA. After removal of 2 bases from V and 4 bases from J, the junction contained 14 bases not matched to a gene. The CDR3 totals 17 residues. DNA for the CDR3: TGCAGCGTTGAACCGCCTACCGGGACAGGGTTAGGAGAGACCCAGTACTTC. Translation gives CSVEPPTGTGLGETQYF.

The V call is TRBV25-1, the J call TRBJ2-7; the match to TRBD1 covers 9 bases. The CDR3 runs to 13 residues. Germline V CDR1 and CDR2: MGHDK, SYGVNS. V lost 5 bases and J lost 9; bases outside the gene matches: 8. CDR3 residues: CASSSGTGYGQYF. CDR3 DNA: TGTGCCAGCAGTTCCGGGACAGGGTATGGGCAGTACTTC.